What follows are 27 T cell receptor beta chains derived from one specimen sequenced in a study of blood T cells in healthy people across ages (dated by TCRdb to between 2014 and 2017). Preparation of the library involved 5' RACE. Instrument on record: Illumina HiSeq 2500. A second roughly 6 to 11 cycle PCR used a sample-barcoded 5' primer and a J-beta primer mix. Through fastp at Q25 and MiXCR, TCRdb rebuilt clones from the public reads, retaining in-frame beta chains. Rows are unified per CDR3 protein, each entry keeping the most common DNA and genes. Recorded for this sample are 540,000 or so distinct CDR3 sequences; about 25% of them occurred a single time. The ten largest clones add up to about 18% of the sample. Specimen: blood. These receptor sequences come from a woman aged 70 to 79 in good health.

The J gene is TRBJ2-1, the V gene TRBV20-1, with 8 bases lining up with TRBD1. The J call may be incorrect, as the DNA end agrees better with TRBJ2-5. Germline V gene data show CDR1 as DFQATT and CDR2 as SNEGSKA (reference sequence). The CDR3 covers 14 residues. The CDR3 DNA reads TGCAGTGCTGACAGGGGAGGACTCAGAGAGACCCAGTACTTC. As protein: CSADRGGLRETQYF.

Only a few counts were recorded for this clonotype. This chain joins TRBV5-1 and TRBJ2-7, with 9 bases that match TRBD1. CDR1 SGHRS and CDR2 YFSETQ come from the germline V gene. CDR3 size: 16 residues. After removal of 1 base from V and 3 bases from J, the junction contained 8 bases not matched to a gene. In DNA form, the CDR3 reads TGCGCCAGCAGCTTGAGTCCGGGACAGGGCCACTACGAGCAGTACTTC. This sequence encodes CASSLSPGQGHYEQYF.

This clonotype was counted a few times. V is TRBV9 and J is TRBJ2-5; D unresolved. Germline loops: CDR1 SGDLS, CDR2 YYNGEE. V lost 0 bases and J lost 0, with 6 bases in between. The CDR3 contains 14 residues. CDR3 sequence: CASSVGVNQETQYF. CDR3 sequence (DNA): TGTGCCAGCAGCGTAGGAGTGAACCAAGAGACCCAGTACTTC.

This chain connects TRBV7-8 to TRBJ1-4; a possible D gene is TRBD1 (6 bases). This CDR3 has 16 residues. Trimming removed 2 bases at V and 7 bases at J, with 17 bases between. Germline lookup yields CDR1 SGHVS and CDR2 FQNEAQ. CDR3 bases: TGTGCCAGCAGCTTACGGGTGGACAGTCGAATTGAAAAACTGTTTTTT. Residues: CASSLRVDSRIEKLFF. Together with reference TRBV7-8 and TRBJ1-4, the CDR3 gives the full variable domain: GAGVSQSPRYKVAKRGQDVALRCDPISGHVSLFWYQQALGQGPEFLTYFQNEAQLDKSGLPSDRFFAERPEGSVSTLKIQRTQQEDSAVYLCASSLRVDSRIEKLFFGSGTQLSVL.

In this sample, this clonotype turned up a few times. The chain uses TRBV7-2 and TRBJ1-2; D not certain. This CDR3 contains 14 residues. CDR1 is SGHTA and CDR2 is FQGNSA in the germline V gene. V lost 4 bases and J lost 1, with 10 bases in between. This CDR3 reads CASSSLQSNYGYTF. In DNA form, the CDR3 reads TGTGCCAGCAGCTCTCTTCAGAGTAACTATGGCTACACCTTC.

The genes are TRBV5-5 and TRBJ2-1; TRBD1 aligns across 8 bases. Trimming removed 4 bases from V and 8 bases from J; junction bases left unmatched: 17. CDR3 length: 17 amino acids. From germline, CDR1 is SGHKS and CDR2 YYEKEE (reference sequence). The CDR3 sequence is CASSPLAGTGRIYEQFF. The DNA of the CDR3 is TGTGCCAGCAGCCCCCTGGCCGGGACAGGAAGGATCTATGAGCAGTTCTTC.

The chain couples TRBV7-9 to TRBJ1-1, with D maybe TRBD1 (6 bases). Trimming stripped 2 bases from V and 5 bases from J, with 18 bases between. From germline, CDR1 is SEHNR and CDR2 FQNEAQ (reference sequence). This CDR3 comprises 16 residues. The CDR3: CASSLPGSGGLTEAFF. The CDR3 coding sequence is TGTGCCAGCAGCTTACCCGGATCGGGGGGCTTAACTGAAGCTTTCTTT.

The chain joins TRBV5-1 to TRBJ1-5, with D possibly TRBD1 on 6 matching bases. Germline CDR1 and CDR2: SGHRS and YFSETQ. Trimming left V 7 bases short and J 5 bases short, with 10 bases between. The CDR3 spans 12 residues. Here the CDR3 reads CASRDIDQPQHF. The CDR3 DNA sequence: TGCGCCAGCCGGGACATCGATCAGCCCCAGCATTTT.

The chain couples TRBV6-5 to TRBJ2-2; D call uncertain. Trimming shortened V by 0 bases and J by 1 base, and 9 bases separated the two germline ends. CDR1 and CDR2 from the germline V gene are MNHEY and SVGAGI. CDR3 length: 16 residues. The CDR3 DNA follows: TGTGCCAGCAGTTACTCGATGGCAGGGAACACCGGGGAGCTGTTTTTT. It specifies CASSYSMAGNTGELFF.

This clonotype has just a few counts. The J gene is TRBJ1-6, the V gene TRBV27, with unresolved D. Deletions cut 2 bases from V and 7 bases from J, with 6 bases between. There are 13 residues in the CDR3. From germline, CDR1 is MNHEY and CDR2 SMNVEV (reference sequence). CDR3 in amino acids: CASSLVRNSPLHF. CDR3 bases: TGTGCCAGCAGTTTAGTCCGAAATTCACCCCTCCACTTT.

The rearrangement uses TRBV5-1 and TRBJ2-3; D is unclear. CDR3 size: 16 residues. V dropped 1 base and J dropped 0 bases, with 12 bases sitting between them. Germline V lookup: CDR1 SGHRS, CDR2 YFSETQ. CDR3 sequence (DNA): TGCGCCAGCAGCTTGAGTGTCCGTACCAGCACAGATACGCAGTATTTT. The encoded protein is CASSLSVRTSTDTQYF.

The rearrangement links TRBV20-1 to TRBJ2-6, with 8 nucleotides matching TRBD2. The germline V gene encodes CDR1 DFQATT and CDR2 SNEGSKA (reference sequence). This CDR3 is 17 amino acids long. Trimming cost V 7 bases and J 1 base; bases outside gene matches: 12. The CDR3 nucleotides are TGCAGTGGCCCGACTGAGCGGGGGACTTCTGGGGCCAACGTCCTGACTTTC. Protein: CSGPTERGTSGANVLTF.

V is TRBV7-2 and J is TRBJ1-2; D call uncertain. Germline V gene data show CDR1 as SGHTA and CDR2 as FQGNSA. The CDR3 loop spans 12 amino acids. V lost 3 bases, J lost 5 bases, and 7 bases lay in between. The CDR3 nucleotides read TGTGCCAGCAGCTTTAGCAAGTATGGCTACACCTTC. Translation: CASSFSKYGYTF.

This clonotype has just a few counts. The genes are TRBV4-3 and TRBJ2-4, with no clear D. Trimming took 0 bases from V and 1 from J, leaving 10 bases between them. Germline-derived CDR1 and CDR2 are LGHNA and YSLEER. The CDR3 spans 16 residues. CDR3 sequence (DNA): TGCGCCAGCAGCCAAGATGTCGAGCGTGCCAAAAACATTCAGTACTTC. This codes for CASSQDVERAKNIQYF.

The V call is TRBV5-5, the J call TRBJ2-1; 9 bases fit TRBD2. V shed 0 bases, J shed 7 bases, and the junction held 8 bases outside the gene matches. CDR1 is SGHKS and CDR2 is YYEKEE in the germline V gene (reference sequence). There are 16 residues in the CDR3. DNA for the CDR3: TGTGCCAGCAGCTTGGGGTCCCGGCGGGGGGGGAATGAGCAGTTCTTC. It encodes CASSLGSRRGGNEQFF.

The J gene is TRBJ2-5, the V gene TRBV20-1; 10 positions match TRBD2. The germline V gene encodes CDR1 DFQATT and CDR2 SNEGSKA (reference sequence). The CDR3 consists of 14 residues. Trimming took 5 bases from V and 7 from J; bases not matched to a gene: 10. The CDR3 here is CSADSGGSGATQYF. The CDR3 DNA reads TGCAGTGCTGATAGCGGGGGGTCCGGAGCGACCCAGTACTTC.

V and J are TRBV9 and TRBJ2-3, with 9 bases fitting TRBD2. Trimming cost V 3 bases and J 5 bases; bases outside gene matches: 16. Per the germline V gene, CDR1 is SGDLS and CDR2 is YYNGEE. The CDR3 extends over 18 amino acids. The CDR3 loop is CASSAPISLAGEEDTQYF. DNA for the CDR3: TGTGCCAGCAGCGCACCTATAAGCTTAGCGGGAGAAGAAGATACGCAGTATTTT.

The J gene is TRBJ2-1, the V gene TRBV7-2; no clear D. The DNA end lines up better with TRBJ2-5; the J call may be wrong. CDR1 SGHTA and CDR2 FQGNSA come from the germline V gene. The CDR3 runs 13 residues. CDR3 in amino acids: CASSFEQPGTQYF. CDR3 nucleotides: TGTGCCAGCAGCTTTGAGCAACCGGGGACCCAGTACTTC.

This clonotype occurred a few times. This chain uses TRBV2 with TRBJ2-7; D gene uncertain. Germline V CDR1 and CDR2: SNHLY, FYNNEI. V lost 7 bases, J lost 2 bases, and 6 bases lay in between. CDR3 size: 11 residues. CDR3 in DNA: TGTGCCAGCACTGAGCCCTACGAGCAGTACTTC. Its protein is CASTEPYEQYF.

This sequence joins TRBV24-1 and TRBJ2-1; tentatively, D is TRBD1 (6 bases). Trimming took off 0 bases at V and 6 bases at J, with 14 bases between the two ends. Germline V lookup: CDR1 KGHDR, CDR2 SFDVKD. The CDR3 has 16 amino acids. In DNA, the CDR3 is TGTGCCACCAGTGATTTGTGGGCAGGGGCGGCCAATGAGCAGTTCTTC. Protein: CATSDLWAGAANEQFF.

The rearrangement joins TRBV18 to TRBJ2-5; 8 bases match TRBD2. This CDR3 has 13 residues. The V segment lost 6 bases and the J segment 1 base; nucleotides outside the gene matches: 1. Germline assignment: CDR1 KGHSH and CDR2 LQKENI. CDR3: CASSTSAQETQYF. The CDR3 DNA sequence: TGTGCCAGCTCGACTAGCGCCCAAGAGACCCAGTACTTC. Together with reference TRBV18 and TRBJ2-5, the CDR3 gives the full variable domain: NAGVMQNPRHLVRRRGQEARLRCSPMKGHSHVYWYRQLPEEGLKFMVYLQKENIIDESGMPKERFSAEFPKEGPSILRIQQVVRGDSAAYFCASSTSAQETQYFGPGTRLLVL.

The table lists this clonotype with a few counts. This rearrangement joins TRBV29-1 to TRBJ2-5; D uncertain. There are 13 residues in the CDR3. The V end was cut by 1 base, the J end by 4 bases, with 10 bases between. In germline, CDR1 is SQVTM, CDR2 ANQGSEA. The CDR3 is CSVEGLVGETQYF. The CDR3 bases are TGCAGCGTTGAAGGGCTAGTCGGAGAGACCCAGTACTTC.

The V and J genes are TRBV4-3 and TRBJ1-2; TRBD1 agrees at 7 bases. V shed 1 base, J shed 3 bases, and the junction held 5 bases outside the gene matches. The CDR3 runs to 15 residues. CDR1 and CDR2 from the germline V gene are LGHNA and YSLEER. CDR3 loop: CASSQGSTGYYGYTF. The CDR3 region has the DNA TGCGCCAGCAGCCAAGGTTCGACAGGGTACTATGGCTACACCTTC.

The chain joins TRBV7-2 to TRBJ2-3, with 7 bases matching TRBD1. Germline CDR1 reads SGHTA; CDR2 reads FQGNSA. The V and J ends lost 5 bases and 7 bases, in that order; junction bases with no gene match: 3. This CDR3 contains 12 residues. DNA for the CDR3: TGTGCCAGCAGCGAGACAGGGAATACGCAGTATTTT. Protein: CASSETGNTQYF.

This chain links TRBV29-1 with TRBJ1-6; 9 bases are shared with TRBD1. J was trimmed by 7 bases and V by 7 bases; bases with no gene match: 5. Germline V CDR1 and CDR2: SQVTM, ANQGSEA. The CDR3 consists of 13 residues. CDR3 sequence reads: CSAGTGRNSPLHF. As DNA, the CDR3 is TGCAGCGCAGGGACAGGGCGGAATTCACCCCTCCACTTT.

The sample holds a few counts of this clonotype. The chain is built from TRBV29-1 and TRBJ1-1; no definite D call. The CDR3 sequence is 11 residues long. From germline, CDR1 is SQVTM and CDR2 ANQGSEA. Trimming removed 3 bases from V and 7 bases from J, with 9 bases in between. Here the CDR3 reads CSVDGLDEAFF. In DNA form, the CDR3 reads TGCAGCGTTGATGGGTTGGATGAAGCTTTCTTT. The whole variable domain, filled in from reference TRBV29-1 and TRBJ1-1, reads SAVISQKPSRDICQRGTSLTIQCQVDSQVTMMFWYRQQPGQSLTLIATANQGSEATYESGFVIDKFPISRPNLTFSTLTVSNMSPEDSSIYLCSVDGLDEAFFGQGTRLTVV.

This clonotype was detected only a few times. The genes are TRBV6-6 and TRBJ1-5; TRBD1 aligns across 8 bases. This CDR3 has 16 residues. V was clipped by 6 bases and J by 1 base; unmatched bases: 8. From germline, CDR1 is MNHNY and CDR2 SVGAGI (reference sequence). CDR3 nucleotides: TGTGCCAGCAGGGGGCAGGGGGCGCGAAGCAATCAGCCCCAGCATTTT. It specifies CASRGQGARSNQPQHF.